This entry features one TCR beta chain sequence. The sample belongs to a study of cytomegalovirus exposure and HLA in healthy donors. PCR employed 60 Vbeta and 13 Jbeta primers. The assay was immunoSEQ multiplex PCR, and TCRdb's table has in-frame clones only and misses some. The repertoire holds 200,000 to 250,000 clones, with about 83% as singletons. This CDR3 has 15 residues. CDR1 and CDR2 from the germline V gene are SEHNR and FQNEAQ (reference sequence). With 5 bases clipped from V and 4 bases from J, the junction kept 10 bases outside the gene matches. Sample: PBMCs. The chain is built from TRBV7-9 and TRBJ2-5; 7 bases match TRBD2. This TCR was recovered from a girl aged 5-17 years in good health and CMV-seronegative. CDR3 protein: CASSGGGTPRETQYF. In nucleotides, the CDR3 is TGTGCCAGCAGCGGGGGGGGGACTCCTCGAGAGACCCAGTACTTC.